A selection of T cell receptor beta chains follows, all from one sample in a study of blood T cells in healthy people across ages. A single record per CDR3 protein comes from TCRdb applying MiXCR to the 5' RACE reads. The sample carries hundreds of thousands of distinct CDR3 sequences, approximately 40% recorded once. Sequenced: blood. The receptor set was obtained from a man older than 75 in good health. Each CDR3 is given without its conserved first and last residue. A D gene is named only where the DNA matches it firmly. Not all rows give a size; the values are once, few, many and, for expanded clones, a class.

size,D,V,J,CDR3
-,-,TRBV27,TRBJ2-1,ASRETGGETQF
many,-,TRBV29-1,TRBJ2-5,SVATSPQETQY
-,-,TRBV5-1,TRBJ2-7,ASSTAAGPGSYEQY
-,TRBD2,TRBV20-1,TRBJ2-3,SAIAGSTETQY
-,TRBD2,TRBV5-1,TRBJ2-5,ASSPIAGVETQY
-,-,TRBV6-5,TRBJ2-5,ASSGFGVRETQY
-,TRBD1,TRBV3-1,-,ASSQDQGVRETQY
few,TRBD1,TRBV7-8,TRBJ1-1,ASSRDREGPEAF
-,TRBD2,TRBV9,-,ASSGPSGSLETQY
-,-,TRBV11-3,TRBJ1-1,ASRGREPGALPWGLSEAF
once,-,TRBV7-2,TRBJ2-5,ASNIILNEQY
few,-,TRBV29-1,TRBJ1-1,SVDDGGNTEAF
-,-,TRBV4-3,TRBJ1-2,ASSQVVNYGYT